This paragraph reports one T cell receptor (beta chain). In the study's own analysis: Amplification with reference gene primers provided the estimates of nucleated cell counts. Produced via immunoSEQ multiplex PCR; TCRdb's table is partial and in-frame only. Clonal size and the V and J genes are those of that table, whereas D and trimming came from the DNA. Among 120,000 to 150,000 clones listed, just under 85% were seen once. This sample stems from a study of blood T cell repertoires in COVID-19. The wider study: Some COVID-19 samples were acute and others convalescent; all came from the United States, Italy and Spain. From T cells, B-cell-depleted T cells, or PBMCs came the material, which was cDNA or gDNA.

CDR1 and CDR2 (germline): MNHEY, SMNVEV (reference sequence). The CDR3 consists of 15 residues. The ends lost 6 bases at V and 1 base at J; junction bases unmatched: 6. V usage is TRBV27 and J usage is TRBJ1-1, with 9 bases identical to TRBD1. The sequence derives from a middle-aged woman with active or convalescent COVID-19. Input material: peripheral blood. The CDR3 loop is CASRFTDRGNTEAFF. CDR3 sequence (DNA): TGTGCCAGCAGATTTACGGACAGGGGGAACACTGAAGCTTTCTTT.